The 11 T cell receptor beta chains presented below share a single source sample, sequenced in a study of T cells in Graves' hyperthyroidism and ophthalmopathy. RNA transcripts served as the template for amplifying TCR beta CDR3 regions. HTBI primers drove first-round RT-PCR of the TCR CDR3. TCRdb reprocessed the multiplex PCR reads via MiXCR and lists one record per CDR3 protein. The sample holds a few hundred thousand distinct CDR3 sequences, roughly 15% seen once. What was sequenced was blood. These TCRs come from a woman under 30 with Graves' hyperthyroidism.

This clonotype was seen repeatedly, ten times or more. The chain combines TRBV4-3 with TRBJ1-1, with D possibly TRBD1 on 5 matching bases. This CDR3 is 14 amino acids long. V dropped 0 bases and J dropped 1 base, with 6 bases sitting between them. The V gene's germline CDR1 is LGHNA and CDR2 YSLEER. In DNA, the CDR3 is TGCGCCAGCAGCCAAGACAGGGCGAACACTGAAGCTTTCTTT. Its protein product is CASSQDRANTEAFF.

The rearrangement uses TRBV4-2 and TRBJ2-7; 8 bases are a match to TRBD1. This CDR3 spans 15 amino acids. Germline-derived CDR1 and CDR2 are LGHNA and YNFKEQ. Trimming at V came to 0 bases and at J to 4 bases, leaving 5 bases not matched to a gene. Written as DNA, the CDR3 is TGTGCCAGCAGCCAAGATCAGGACAGGGTATACGAGCAGTACTTC. Amino acids: CASSQDQDRVYEQYF.

In this sample, this clonotype turned up many times. The V call is TRBV7-2, the J call TRBJ1-1, with TRBD1 as a possible D gene (6 bases). The V gene lost 2 bases and the J gene lost 0 bases, with 10 bases spanning the gap. Germline V gene data show CDR1 as SGHTA and CDR2 as FQGNSA. The CDR3 is 15 residues long. DNA for the CDR3: TGTGCCAGCAGCTTACAGACAGGTTTGAACACTGAAGCTTTCTTT. Translation: CASSLQTGLNTEAFF.

The chain carries TRBV5-6 and TRBJ2-7, with D tentatively TRBD1 or TRBD2 (7 bases each). Germline values: CDR1 SGHDT, CDR2 YYEEEE. V lost 4 bases and J 6 bases, leaving 17 bases between the germline ends. This CDR3 has 14 residues. The CDR3 DNA follows: TGTGCCAGCAGCCCCACCGGCAGGGGGGGCGAGCAGTACTTC. Encoded protein: CASSPTGRGGEQYF.

The genes are TRBV9 and TRBJ1-3; 7 bases are shared with TRBD1. The CDR3 is 15 residues long. V shed 3 bases and J 0 bases; nucleotides not matched to a gene: 3. Germline V gene sequence: CDR1 SGDLS, CDR2 YYNGEE. The CDR3 nucleotides read TGTGCCAGCAGCGCCTACAGGGGCTCTGGAAACACCATATATTTT. Protein sequence: CASSAYRGSGNTIYF.

This clonotype was counted between two and nine times. The chain couples TRBV6-1 to TRBJ1-1; 8 bases agree with TRBD1. CDR1 is MNHNS, CDR2 SASEGT, per germline. V shed 8 bases and J 6 bases; nucleotides not matched to a gene: 2. The CDR3 loop spans 11 amino acids. The CDR3 nucleotides read TGTGCCAGCGGACAGGGAGCTGAAGCTTTCTTT. Translation: CASGQGAEAFF.

The table lists this clonotype with many counts. The DNA for the CDR3 is TGTGCCAGCAGCTTAAGGGGACTCCGCACAGATACGCAGTATTTT. Translating it yields CASSLRGLRTDTQYF. The V gene is TRBV7-6, the J gene TRBJ2-3; tentative D call: TRBD2 (6 bases). V lost 2 bases and J lost 1, with 10 bases in between. CDR3 size: 15 residues. The V gene's germline CDR1 is SGHVS and CDR2 FNYEAQ.

This clonotype came up many times. This chain links TRBV12-3 or TRBV12-4 with TRBJ2-5; 8 bases align to TRBD1. The V segment lost 6 bases and the J segment 4 bases; nucleotides outside the gene matches: 4. The CDR3 is made up of 13 amino acids. The CDR3 sequence: CASSRGQGETQYF. In DNA form, the CDR3 reads TGTGCCAGCAGCCGCGGACAGGGAGAGACCCAGTACTTC.

A few counts support this clonotype. The chain combines TRBV19 with TRBJ2-5; TRBD2 matches at 12 bases. The trim removed 4 bases at V and 4 bases at J, leaving 4 bases unmatched. Germline CDR1 LNHDA, CDR2 SQIVND (reference sequence). This CDR3 comprises 15 residues. CDR3 residues: CASSKELAGGETQYF. CDR3 coding DNA: TGTGCCAGTAGTAAGGAACTAGCGGGAGGAGAGACCCAGTACTTC.

This clonotype showed up many times. This rearrangement joins TRBV30 to TRBJ1-4; the D gene is possibly TRBD1 (5 bases). Trimming pared 4 bases from V and 5 bases from J, leaving 14 bases between. Germline CDR1 and CDR2: GTSNPN and SVGIG (reference sequence). The CDR3 runs 14 residues. This CDR3 reads CAWTGRQTNEKLFF. CDR3 sequence (DNA): TGTGCCTGGACTGGAAGACAGACGAATGAAAAACTGTTTTTT.

A few counts support this clonotype. The chain recombines TRBV28 with TRBJ1-4; 7 nucleotides agree with TRBD1. V lost 3 bases and J lost 4; bases outside the gene matches: 2. This CDR3 region has 14 residues. Germline assignment: CDR1 MDHEN and CDR2 SYDVKM. CDR3 residues: CASSLRQGNEKLFF. The DNA of the CDR3 is TGTGCCAGCAGTTTGCGACAGGGTAATGAAAAACTGTTTTTT.